This T cell receptor (beta chain) was captured in a study of cytomegalovirus exposure and HLA in healthy donors. Study outcomes and limitations: Roughly even sequencing depth across donors was the assumption behind the presence/absence analyses. It was in a later analysis that TCR association rates were seen to vary by HLA locus, highest for DRB1 and lowest for HLA-C. Most TCR sequences were rare, but some public TCRs occurred in many donors.

PCR primers comprised 60 Vbeta and 13 Jbeta primers. Sequencing used immunoSEQ multiplex PCR; TCRdb keeps in-frame clones, though not all of them. The table counts some 160,000 clones; roughly 2% lies in the top ten. A note on this clone: Antigen specificity is unknown.

The sequenced sample consisted of PBMCs. This TCR was sampled from a man aged 25 to 45 in good health and CMV-seronegative.

CDR3 coding DNA: TGCGCCAGCAGCCCCGGGACTCACCTCGAGCAGTACTTC. The encoded protein is CASSPGTHLEQYF. This chain joins TRBV5-1 and TRBJ2-7, with a weak D call TRBD2 (6 bases). The CDR3 extends over 13 amino acids. V gave up 4 bases and J gave up 6 bases, with 14 bases separating them. Germline CDR1 is SGHRS and CDR2 is YFSETQ. Combining the CDR3 with reference TRBV5-1 and TRBJ2-7 gives the whole variable domain KAGVTQTPRYLIKTRGQQVTLSCSPISGHRSVSWYQQTPGQGLQFLFEYFSETQRNKGNFPGRFSGRQFSNSRSEMNVSTLELGDSALYLCASSPGTHLEQYFGPGTRLTVT.